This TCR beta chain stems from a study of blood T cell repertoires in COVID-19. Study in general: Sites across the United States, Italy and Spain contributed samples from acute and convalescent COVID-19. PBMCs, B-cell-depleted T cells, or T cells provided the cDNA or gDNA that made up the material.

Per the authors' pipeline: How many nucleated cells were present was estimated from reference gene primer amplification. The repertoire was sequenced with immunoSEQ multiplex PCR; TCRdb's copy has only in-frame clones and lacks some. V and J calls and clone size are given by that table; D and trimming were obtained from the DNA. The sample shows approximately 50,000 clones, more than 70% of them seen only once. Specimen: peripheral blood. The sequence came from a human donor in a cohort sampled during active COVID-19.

CDR3 DNA sequence: TGTGCCAGCAGCTTAGCCCTCTCGGGCTATGGCTACACCTTC. Protein: CASSLALSGYGYTF. The genes are TRBV7-2 and TRBJ1-2; unclear D gene. This CDR3 is built from 14 residues. CDR1 and CDR2 (germline): SGHTA, FQGNSA. Trimming left V 0 bases short and J 4 bases short, with 9 bases between.